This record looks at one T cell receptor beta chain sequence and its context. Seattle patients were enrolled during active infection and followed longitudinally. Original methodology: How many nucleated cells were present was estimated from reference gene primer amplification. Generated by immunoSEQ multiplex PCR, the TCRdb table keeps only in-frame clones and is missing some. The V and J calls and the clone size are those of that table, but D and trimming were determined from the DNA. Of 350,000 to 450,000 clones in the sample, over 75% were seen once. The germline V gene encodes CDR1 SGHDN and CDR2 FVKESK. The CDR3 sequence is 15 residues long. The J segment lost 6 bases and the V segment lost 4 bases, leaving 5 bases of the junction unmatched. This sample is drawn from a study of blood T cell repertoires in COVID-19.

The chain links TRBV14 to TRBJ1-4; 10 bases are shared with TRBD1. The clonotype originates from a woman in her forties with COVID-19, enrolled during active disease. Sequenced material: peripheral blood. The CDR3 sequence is CASSPRDRGYEKLFF. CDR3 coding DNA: TGTGCCAGCAGCCCCCGGGACAGGGGATATGAAAAACTGTTTTTT.